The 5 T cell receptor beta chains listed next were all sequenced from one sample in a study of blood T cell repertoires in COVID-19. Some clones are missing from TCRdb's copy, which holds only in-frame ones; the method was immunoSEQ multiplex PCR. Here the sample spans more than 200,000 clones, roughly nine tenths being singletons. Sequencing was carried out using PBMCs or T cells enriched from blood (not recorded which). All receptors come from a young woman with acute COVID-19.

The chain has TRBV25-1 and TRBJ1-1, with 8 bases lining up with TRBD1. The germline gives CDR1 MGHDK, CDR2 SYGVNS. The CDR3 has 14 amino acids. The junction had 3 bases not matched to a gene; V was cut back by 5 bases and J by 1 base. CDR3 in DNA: TGTGCCAGCAGTCAGGGGGCGGGGAACACTGAAGCTTTCTTT. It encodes CASSQGAGNTEAFF.

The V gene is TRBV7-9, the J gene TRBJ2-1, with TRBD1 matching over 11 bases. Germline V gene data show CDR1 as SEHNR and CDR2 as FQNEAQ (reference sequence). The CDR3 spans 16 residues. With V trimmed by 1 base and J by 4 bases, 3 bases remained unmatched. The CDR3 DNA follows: TGTGCCAGCAGCTTAGGGACAGGGGGCGCGTACAATGAGCAGTTCTTC. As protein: CASSLGTGGAYNEQFF.

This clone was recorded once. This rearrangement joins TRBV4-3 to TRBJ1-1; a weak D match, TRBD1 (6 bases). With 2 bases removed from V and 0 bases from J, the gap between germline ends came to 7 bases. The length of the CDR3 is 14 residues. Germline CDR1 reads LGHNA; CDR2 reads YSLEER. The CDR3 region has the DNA TGCGCCAGCAGCCAACAGGGGTTGAACACTGAAGCTTTCTTT. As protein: CASSQQGLNTEAFF.

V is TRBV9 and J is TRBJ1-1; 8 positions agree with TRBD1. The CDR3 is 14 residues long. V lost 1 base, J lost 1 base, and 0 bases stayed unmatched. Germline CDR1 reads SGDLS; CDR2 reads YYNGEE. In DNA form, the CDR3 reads TGTGCCAGCAGCGTAACAGGGGGGAACACTGAAGCTTTCTTT. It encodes CASSVTGGNTEAFF.

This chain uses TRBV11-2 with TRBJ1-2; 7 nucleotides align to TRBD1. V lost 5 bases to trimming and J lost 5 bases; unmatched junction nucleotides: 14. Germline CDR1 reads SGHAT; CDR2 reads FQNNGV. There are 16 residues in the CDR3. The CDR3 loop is CASSVPATGINYGYTF. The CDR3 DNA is TGTGCCAGCAGCGTACCGGCGACAGGGATAAATTATGGCTACACCTTC.